This T cell receptor beta chain was profiled in a study of regulatory T cells in long-lasting Graves disease. V was pared by 3 bases and J by 8 bases, with 8 bases of the junction left unmatched. The CDR3 is made up of 15 amino acids. Investigators prepared the TCR beta libraries by applying iRepertoire HTBI primers and Arm-PCR of CDR3 regions. One entry per CDR3 protein, called by TCRdb with MiXCR from the multiplex PCR reads. Counted here are approximately 400,000 distinct CDR3 sequences, roughly a quarter occurring once; the ten biggest clones make up roughly 26%. The time point was: persistent/refractory GD, antithyroid drugs over 5 years with positive TRAb. PBMC RNA was the source of the TCR library.

V is TRBV12-3 or TRBV12-4 and J is TRBJ1-2; 11 bases match TRBD1. The sample consisted of peripheral blood mononuclear cells (PBMCs), taken when the disease was refractory, from a patient treated with antithyroid drugs. This sequence originates from a female donor with Graves disease. The CDR3 sequence: CASSFQGQGAEGYTF. CDR3 nucleotides: TGTGCCAGCAGTTTTCAAGGACAGGGGGCGGAAGGCTACACCTTC.